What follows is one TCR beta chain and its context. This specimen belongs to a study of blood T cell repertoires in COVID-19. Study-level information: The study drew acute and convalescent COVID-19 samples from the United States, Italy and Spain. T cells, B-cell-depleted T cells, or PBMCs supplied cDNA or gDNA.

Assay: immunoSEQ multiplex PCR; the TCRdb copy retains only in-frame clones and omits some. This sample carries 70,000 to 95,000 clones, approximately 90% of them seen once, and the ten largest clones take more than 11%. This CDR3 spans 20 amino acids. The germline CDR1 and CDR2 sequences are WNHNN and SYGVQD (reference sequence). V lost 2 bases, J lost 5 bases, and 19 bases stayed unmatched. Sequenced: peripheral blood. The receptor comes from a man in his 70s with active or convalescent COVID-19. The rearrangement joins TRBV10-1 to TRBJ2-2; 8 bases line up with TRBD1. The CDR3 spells CASSELGGVTGGFLTGELFF. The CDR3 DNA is TGCGCCAGCAGTGAGCTCGGTGGGGTCACAGGGGGTTTTTTGACCGGGGAGCTGTTTTTT.